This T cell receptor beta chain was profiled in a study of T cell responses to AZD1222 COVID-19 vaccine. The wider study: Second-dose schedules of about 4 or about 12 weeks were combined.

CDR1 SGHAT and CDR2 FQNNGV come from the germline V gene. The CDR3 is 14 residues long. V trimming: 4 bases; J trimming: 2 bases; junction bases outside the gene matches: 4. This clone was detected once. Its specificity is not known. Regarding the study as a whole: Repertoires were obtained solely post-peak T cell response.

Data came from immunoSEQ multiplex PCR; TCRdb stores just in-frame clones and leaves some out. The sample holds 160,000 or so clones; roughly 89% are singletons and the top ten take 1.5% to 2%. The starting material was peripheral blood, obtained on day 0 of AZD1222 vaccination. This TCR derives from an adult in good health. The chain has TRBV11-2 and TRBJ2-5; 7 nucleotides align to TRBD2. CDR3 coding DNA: TGTGCCAGCAGCTCCGCGGGGGTACAAGAGACCCAGTACTTC. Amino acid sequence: CASSSAGVQETQYF.